Presented here are 9 T cell receptor beta chains from one specimen sequenced in a study of cytomegalovirus exposure and HLA in healthy donors. The PCR ran on 60 Vbeta and 13 Jbeta primers. This table comes from immunoSEQ multiplex PCR, and its TCRdb copy is limited to in-frame clones, with some not included. The table has about 170,000 clones, 80% seen once. Specimen: PBMCs. The receptor source for this set is a male donor in good health and CMV-seronegative.

The chain uses TRBV11-2 and TRBJ1-2; D unclear. This CDR3 has 13 residues. The germline V gene has CDR1 SGHAT and CDR2 FQNNGV. The germline V and J ends were trimmed by 1 base and 6 bases, with 9 bases remaining between them. The CDR3 loop reads CASSLVTANGYTF. The CDR3 coding sequence is TGTGCCAGCAGCTTAGTCACAGCTAATGGCTACACCTTC.

The chain recombines TRBV27 with TRBJ1-5, with 7 bases identical to TRBD1. CDR3 length equals 15 residues. V gave up 6 bases and J gave up 4 bases; unmatched junction bases: 9. Germline CDR1 is MNHEY and CDR2 is SMNVEV (reference sequence). CDR3 DNA: TGTGCCAGCAGCCCCCAGGGGGGACCGAATCAGCCCCAGCATTTT. Translation gives CASSPQGGPNQPQHF.

The chain recombines TRBV6-1 with TRBJ1-5; TRBD1 matches 7 bases. This CDR3 has 15 amino acids. The V gene's germline CDR1 is MNHNS and CDR2 SASEGT. V lost 4 bases to trimming and J lost 3 bases; unmatched junction nucleotides: 6. The CDR3 nucleotides are TGTGCCAGCAGTGCCCGGACAGGCCACAATCAGCCCCAGCATTTT. Translation: CASSARTGHNQPQHF.

This clone has only one observation. The chain couples TRBV19 to TRBJ1-1; 8 nucleotides agree with TRBD1. CDR1 is LNHDA, CDR2 SQIVND, per germline (reference sequence). This CDR3 contains 17 residues. V was clipped by 2 bases and J by 1 base; unmatched bases: 9. CDR3 bases: TGTGCCAGTAGTATATCGTGGACAGGGTGGAGGAACACTGAAGCTTTCTTT. Translation gives CASSISWTGWRNTEAFF.

The chain combines TRBV11-2 with TRBJ2-5; possible D gene TRBD2, 6 bases. Germline V CDR1 and CDR2: SGHAT, FQNNGV. V lost 5 bases, J lost 4 bases, and 23 bases lay in between. CDR3 length: 17 residues. CDR3 protein: CASSPYRLVGFPETQYF. The CDR3 bases are TGTGCCAGCAGCCCCTACCGACTAGTGGGGTTTCCAGAGACCCAGTACTTC.

This rearrangement joins TRBV29-1 to TRBJ2-7, with 7 nucleotides matching TRBD2. J gave up 1 base and V 7 bases, and 16 bases lay outside the gene matches. Germline lookup yields CDR1 SQVTM and CDR2 ANQGSEA. CDR3 length: 16 amino acids. The CDR3 DNA is TGCAGCGCTGGGGAGGGTGGTAGAGTCTTTTCCTACGAGCAGTACTTC. It specifies CSAGEGGRVFSYEQYF.

The V call is TRBV6-5, the J call TRBJ1-6; D is unclear. V lost 1 base and J 4 bases, leaving 8 bases between the germline ends. The CDR3 sequence is 15 residues long. CDR1 and CDR2 from the germline V gene are MNHEY and SVGAGI. Here the CDR3 DNA reads TGTGCCAGCAGTTACTTTGCGAGTTATAATTCACCCCTCCACTTT. Protein: CASSYFASYNSPLHF.

The chain uses TRBV4-1 and TRBJ1-1, with D unclear. Germline V gene sequence: CDR1 MGHRA, CDR2 YSYEKL. V gave up 4 bases and J gave up 9 bases, with 12 bases separating them. CDR3 size: 12 residues. In nucleotides, the CDR3 is TGCGCCAGCAGCCCCCCCAGTATTAAAGCTTTCTTT. Its translation: CASSPPSIKAFF.

The genes are TRBV10-3 and TRBJ2-7; the match to TRBD1 covers 8 bases. This CDR3 is 13 amino acids long. Germline-derived CDR1 and CDR2 are ENHRY and SYGVKD. Germline trimming cut 10 bases from V and 6 bases from J; bases unmatched to any gene: 11. The CDR3 sequence: CATQGQGATEQYF. In nucleotides, the CDR3 is TGTGCCACCCAAGGACAGGGCGCAACCGAGCAGTACTTC.